This T cell receptor (beta chain) was observed in a study of OX40 agonist ivuxolimab in advanced cancers. V shed 5 bases and J shed 2 bases, with 16 bases lying between them. CDR3 length: 16 amino acids. Germline CDR1 is MNHEY and CDR2 is SMNVEV (reference sequence). Overall study results and limits: Compared with CD4+, CD8+ T cells on average had more expanded clones.

This table comes from immunoSEQ multiplex PCR, and its TCRdb copy is limited to in-frame clones, with some not included. The sample holds some 60,000 clones, about 89% seen once. For this clone: Antigen unknown.

The specimen comprised CD4+ or CD8+ T cells sorted from blood, sampled in a trial of the OX40 agonist ivuxolimab. V is TRBV27 and J is TRBJ1-5, with a tentative D call TRBD1 (5 bases). The receptor's source is an adult with an advanced solid tumor such as melanoma, head and neck, liver or kidney cancer. The CDR3 here is CASSPNGGAGNQPQHF. The CDR3 region has the DNA TGTGCCAGCAGTCCAAATGGGGGAGCGGGCAATCAGCCCCAGCATTTT.